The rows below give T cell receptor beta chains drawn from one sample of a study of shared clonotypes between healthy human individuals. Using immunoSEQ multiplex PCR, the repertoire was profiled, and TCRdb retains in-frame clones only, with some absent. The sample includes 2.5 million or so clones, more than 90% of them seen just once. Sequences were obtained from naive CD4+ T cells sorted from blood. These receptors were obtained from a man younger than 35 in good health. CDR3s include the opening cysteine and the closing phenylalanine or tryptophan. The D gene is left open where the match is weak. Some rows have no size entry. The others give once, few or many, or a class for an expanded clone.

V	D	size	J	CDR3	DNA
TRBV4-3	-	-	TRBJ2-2	CASSQGDRNTGELFF	TGCGCCAGCAGCCAGGGGGACCGAAACACCGGGGAGCTGTTTTTT
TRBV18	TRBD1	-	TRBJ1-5	CASSLTGVDQPQHF	TGTGCCAGCTCACTTACAGGGGTTGATCAGCCCCAGCATTTT
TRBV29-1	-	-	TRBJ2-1	CSQVRSSSYNEQFF	TGCAGCCAGGTGCGTAGCAGCTCCTACAATGAGCAGTTCTTC
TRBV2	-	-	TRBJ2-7	CASSEGQPLYEQYF	TGTGCCAGCAGTGAAGGGCAGCCTCTTTACGAGCAGTACTTC
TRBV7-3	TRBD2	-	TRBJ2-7	CASSSGTSGEQYF	TGTGCCAGCAGCTCCGGGACTAGCGGCGAGCAGTACTTC
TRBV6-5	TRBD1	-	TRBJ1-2	CASSQGQAPTF	TGTGCCAGCAGTCAGGGACAGGCGCCAACCTTC
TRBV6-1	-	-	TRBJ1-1	CASSEASGGNTEAFF	TGTGCCAGCAGTGAAGCTTCAGGCGGGAACACTGAAGCTTTCTTT
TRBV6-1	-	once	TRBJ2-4	CASSEATQNNAKNIQYF	TGTGCCAGCAGTGAAGCTACTCAGAATAACGCCAAAAACATTCAGTACTTC
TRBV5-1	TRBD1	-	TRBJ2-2	CASSPGQGPGELFF	TGCGCCAGCAGCCCTGGACAGGGGCCCGGGGAGCTGTTTTTT
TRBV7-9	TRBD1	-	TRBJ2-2	CASISGTGYATGELFF	TGTGCCAGCATCTCCGGGACAGGGTATGCCACCGGGGAGCTGTTTTTT
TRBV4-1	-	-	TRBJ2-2	CASSAGTKGNTGELFF	TGCGCCAGCAGCGCGGGGACAAAAGGGAACACCGGGGAGCTGTTTTTT
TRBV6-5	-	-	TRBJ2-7	CASSYPSVKSSYEQYF	TGTGCCAGCAGTTACCCTTCAGTGAAGAGCTCCTACGAGCAGTACTTC
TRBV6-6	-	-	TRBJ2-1	CASSNREVGSHEQFF	TGTGCCAGCAGTAACAGAGAGGTGGGCTCCCATGAGCAGTTCTTC
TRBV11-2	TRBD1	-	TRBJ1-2	CASSSDRGHYGYTF	TGTGCCAGCAGCTCGGACAGGGGACACTATGGCTACACCTTC
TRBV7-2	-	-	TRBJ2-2	CASSTDWGPGQLFF	TGTGCCAGCAGCACCGACTGGGGGCCTGGACAGCTGTTTTTT
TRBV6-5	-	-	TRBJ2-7	CASSYGRNYEQYF	TGTGCCAGCAGTTACGGACGGAACTACGAGCAGTACTTC
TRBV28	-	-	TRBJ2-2	CASSSPGPGTGELFF	TGTGCCAGCAGTTCTCCAGGACCGGGCACCGGGGAGCTGTTTTTT
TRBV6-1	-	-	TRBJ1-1	CASSSGLRTEAFF	TGTGCCAGCAGCAGCGGCCTGAGGACTGAAGCTTTCTTT
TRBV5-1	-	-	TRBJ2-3	CASSLAGLRTQYF	TGCGCCAGCAGCTTGGCCGGCCTAAGGACGCAGTATTTT
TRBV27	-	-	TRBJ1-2	CASSFQGSSNYGYTF	TGTGCCAGCAGTTTTCAGGGGTCGTCAAACTATGGCTACACCTTC
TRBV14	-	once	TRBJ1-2	CASSQRGDHGYTF	TGTGCCAGCAGCCAACGGGGCGACCATGGCTACACCTTC
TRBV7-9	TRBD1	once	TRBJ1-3	CASSFPDRTGTIYF	TGTGCCAGCAGCTTTCCGGACAGGACGGGCACCATATATTTT
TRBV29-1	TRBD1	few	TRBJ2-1	CSGPGQGLNEQFF	TGCAGCGGACCGGGACAGGGTCTTAATGAGCAGTTCTTC
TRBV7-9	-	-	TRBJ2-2	CAGHSGNTGELFF	TGTGCCGGTCATAGCGGTAACACCGGGGAGCTGTTTTTT
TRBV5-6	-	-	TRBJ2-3	CASSPRRADTQYF	TGTGCCAGCAGCCCTCGGAGGGCAGATACGCAGTATTTT
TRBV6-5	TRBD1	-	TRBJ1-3	CASSYLGQGAGNTIYF	TGTGCCAGCAGTTACCTGGGACAGGGGGCTGGAAACACCATATATTTT
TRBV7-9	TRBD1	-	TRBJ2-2	CASSPGGQGAGELFF	TGTGCCAGCAGCCCCGGGGGACAGGGGGCCGGGGAGCTGTTTTTT
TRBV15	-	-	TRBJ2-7	CAVGPQDEQYF	TGTGCCGTCGGACCCCAGGACGAGCAGTACTTC
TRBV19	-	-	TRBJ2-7	CASVGGGLYEQYF	TGTGCCTCCGTCGGGGGCGGACTCTACGAGCAGTACTTC